The next 10 T cell receptor beta chains were all read from a single sample in a study of blood T cell repertoires in COVID-19. Method: immunoSEQ multiplex PCR; TCRdb's copy keeps in-frame clones and lacks some. The sample consists of under 150,000 clones, roughly 85% of them appearing once. Sequenced material: peripheral blood. The origin of the receptors is a woman aged 55-70 years with COVID-19, enrolled during active disease.

The V call is TRBV15, the J call TRBJ1-4; D uncertain. The germline V gene encodes CDR1 LNHNV and CDR2 YYDKDF (reference sequence). Trimming stripped 1 base from V and 8 bases from J, with 14 bases between. CDR3 length: 15 residues. In DNA form, the CDR3 reads TGTGCCACCAGCAGAGGTGGCTCTAGGAGGGAAAAACTGTTTTTT. Its translation: CATSRGGSRREKLFF.

The rearrangement links TRBV19 to TRBJ1-5; D uncertain. Trimming cost V 7 bases and J 0 bases, with 13 bases left between them. CDR1 is LNHDA and CDR2 is SQIVND in the germline V gene (reference sequence). The CDR3 is 15 amino acids. The CDR3 nucleotides are TGTGCCAGTATCCCTCAGACTGATAGCAATCAGCCCCAGCATTTT. Its translation: CASIPQTDSNQPQHF.

V is TRBV5-6 and J is TRBJ1-2; 11 nucleotides line up with TRBD1. The V segment lost 4 bases and the J segment 4 bases; nucleotides outside the gene matches: 9. Germline V gives CDR1 SGHDT, CDR2 YYEEEE. This CDR3 contains 16 residues. CDR3 loop: CASSGGQGARGYGYTF. The CDR3 DNA follows: TGTGCCAGCAGCGGAGGACAGGGGGCGCGGGGCTATGGCTACACCTTC.

The gene calls are TRBV5-1 and TRBJ1-1, with no clear D. Trimming cost V 1 base and J 1 base, with 8 bases left between them. This CDR3 region has 14 residues. The germline CDR1 and CDR2 sequences are SGHRS and YFSETQ. This CDR3 reads CASSLLRQNTEAFF. In DNA, the CDR3 is TGCGCCAGCAGCTTGTTGCGACAGAACACTGAAGCTTTCTTT.

The gene calls are TRBV21-1 and TRBJ1-4; the table's D call TRBD1 went unverified against the DNA. TRBV21-1 is a pseudogene segment. The CDR3 loop spans 10 amino acids. The CDR3 loop reads CASTPGKLFF. The CDR3, as DNA: TGTGCCAGCACTCCAGGAAAACTGTTTTTT.

The chain links TRBV6-2 or TRBV6-3 to TRBJ2-7, with D perhaps TRBD2 (5 bases). V gave up 2 bases and J gave up 3 bases, with 20 bases separating them. This CDR3 is 17 amino acids long. Germline V gene data show CDR1 as MNHEY and CDR2 as SVGEGT. CDR3 nucleotides: TGTGCCAGCAGTTACGCCTTTCTAGCCCCGTTACACTACGAGCAGTACTTC. It yields the protein CASSYAFLAPLHYEQYF.

V is TRBV6-1 and J is TRBJ1-1; D might be TRBD1 (6 bases). The CDR3 runs 14 residues. From germline, CDR1 is MNHNS and CDR2 SASEGT. Trimming stripped 3 bases from V and 5 bases from J, with 13 bases between. The chain's CDR3 is CASSDWGQGTEAFF. The CDR3 DNA is TGTGCCAGCAGTGATTGGGGACAAGGGACTGAAGCTTTCTTT.

The chain combines TRBV20-1 with TRBJ2-1, with D uncertain. In germline, CDR1 is DFQATT, CDR2 SNEGSKA (reference sequence). The CDR3 has 11 residues. Trimming pared 2 bases from V and 10 bases from J, leaving 9 bases between. The CDR3 is CSARLGWEQFF. Written as DNA, the CDR3 is TGCAGTGCTAGACTGGGCTGGGAGCAGTTCTTC.

On this clone itself: The junction differs from germline at one of its ends, possibly a read error. The V gene is TRBV5-1, the J gene TRBJ1-4, with a tentative D call TRBD1 (6 bases). The CDR3 is 13 amino acids. Germline values: CDR1 SGHRS, CDR2 YFSETQ. This chain's CDR3 is CASSSGGREKLFF. The CDR3 DNA reads as TGCGCCAGTAGCTCGGGGGGCCGGGAAAAACTGTTTTTT. Drawing the rest from reference TRBV5-1 and TRBJ1-4, the complete variable domain is KAGVTQTPRYLIKTRGQQVTLSCSPISGHRSVSWYQQTPGQGLQFLFEYFSETQRNKGNFPGRFSGRQFSNSRSEMNVSTLELGDSALYLCASSSGGREKLFFGSGTQLSVL.

This clone was picked up one time. The genes are TRBV6-6 and TRBJ2-3, with no clear D. CDR1 is MNHNY, CDR2 SVGAGI, per germline (reference sequence). The CDR3 loop spans 12 amino acids. V was shortened by 2 bases and J by 6 bases, with 6 bases between the two germline ends. As DNA, the CDR3 is TGTGCCAGCAGTTACCTCCGGGATACGCAGTATTTT. As protein: CASSYLRDTQYF.